The clone carrying this T cell receptor (beta chain) has only one observation. Its antigen remains unknown. This record belongs to a study of PD-1 blockade in classical Hodgkin lymphoma. Turning to the study itself: Treatment was intravenous nivolumab, 3 mg/kg every 2 weeks, until progression.

Every one of the patients relapsed after autologous stem cell transplantation (brentuximab vedotin exposure was variable). Isolation of CD8+ T cells from thawed PBMCs used magnetic negative selection. Patients reached a best response of complete response, partial response or progressive disease. V shed 6 bases, J shed 0 bases, and the junction held 7 bases outside the gene matches. Per germline, CDR1 SEHNR and CDR2 FQNEAQ (reference sequence). CDR3 length equals 17 residues. The study, taken as a whole, reports: Reports indicated that newly diagnosed patients had lower baseline TCR diversity than healthy donors did. While CD8+ TCR diversity did not rise significantly by C4D1, CD4+ TCR diversity did.

Some clones are missing from TCRdb's copy, which holds only in-frame ones; the method was immunoSEQ multiplex PCR. The top ten clones hold under 45% of a sample with approximately 10,000 clones, approximately 88% of them seen once. The input for sequencing was CD8+ T cells from blood, taken at baseline. The J gene is TRBJ1-4, the V gene TRBV7-9, with TRBD1 matching 10 bases. The sequence derives from a human donor with classical Hodgkin lymphoma. CDR3 protein: CASSLGDRGSTNEKLFF. The CDR3 nucleotides read TGTGCCAGCAGTCTAGGGGACAGGGGCTCAACTAATGAAAAACTGTTTTTT.